One sample yielded the 27 T cell receptor beta chains listed below, sequenced in a study of shared clonotypes between healthy human individuals (dated by TCRdb to about 2020). The library was obtained by the immunoSEQ multiplex PCR assay. TCRdb provides this immuneACCESS table in a form limited to in-frame rearrangements. Some clones are lacking; in checked studies, under half of them reflect an unresolved V gene, and why the rest are absent is not known. The sample yields nearly 750,000 clones; 72% were counted once. More than 1.5% of the sample is in the top ten clones. Sequencing used memory CD4+ T cells sorted from blood. Interpreted using the paper, the cell subset or site label stands for: CD45RA-negative fraction. All receptors derive from a woman aged 25 to 39 in good health.

J is TRBJ1-6 and V is TRBV25-1; possibly TRBD1 for D (6 bases). Germline assignment: CDR1 MGHDK and CDR2 SYGVNS. Trimming left V 4 bases short and J 4 bases short, with 11 bases between. The length of the CDR3 is 15 residues. CDR3 residues: CASSGRTAYNSPLHF. CDR3 DNA: TGTGCCAGCAGTGGCCGGACAGCTTATAATTCACCCCTCCACTTT.

The chain is built from TRBV6-5 and TRBJ2-1, with D perhaps TRBD1 or TRBD2 (6 bases each). Per germline, CDR1 MNHEY and CDR2 SVGAGI. The CDR3 extends over 14 amino acids. The V end lost 7 bases, the J end lost 9 bases, and 19 bases lay between the germline ends. The CDR3 region has the DNA TGTGCCAGCATGTCTGGGGGGCTAGCGAGTGAGCAGTTCTTC. Encoded protein: CASMSGGLASEQFF.

The chain is built from TRBV29-1 and TRBJ2-5; D might be TRBD1 or TRBD2, each matching 6 bases. Trimming cost V 4 bases and J 1 base, with 10 bases left between them. Germline V CDR1 and CDR2: SQVTM, ANQGSEA. This CDR3 spans 13 amino acids. The CDR3 bases are TGCAGCGTTGGGAGGGGGTTCCAAGAGACCCAGTACTTC. Its translation: CSVGRGFQETQYF.

The chain joins TRBV27 to TRBJ2-7, with TRBD2 matching 9 bases. Trimming took 6 bases from V and 3 from J; bases not matched to a gene: 6. The CDR3 covers 14 residues. Germline V gives CDR1 MNHEY, CDR2 SMNVEV (reference sequence). The CDR3 nucleotides read TGTGCCAGCAGCCCCCGGCGGGAGGGCTACGAGCAGTACTTC. Amino acid sequence: CASSPRREGYEQYF.

This clone has just one count. This chain links TRBV28 with TRBJ2-1; 11 nucleotides align to TRBD1. Germline V lookup: CDR1 MDHEN, CDR2 SYDVKM. CDR3 length: 17 residues. The trim removed 5 bases at V and 6 bases at J, leaving 12 bases unmatched. The CDR3 sequence is CASSRDRGSIRPNEQFF. The CDR3 region has the DNA TGTGCCAGCAGTCGGGACAGGGGGAGCATAAGACCCAATGAGCAGTTCTTC.

The rearrangement links TRBV21-1 to TRBJ2-4. TRBV21-1 is termed a pseudogene. The CDR3 contains 19 residues. The CDR3 DNA is TGTGCGAGACACCACCGGAAGATAGCAGAACCTATAGCCAAAAACATTCAGTACTTC. Translation: CARHHRKIAEPIAKNIQYF.

The sample holds a few counts of this clone. The rearrangement links TRBV28 to TRBJ2-3, with D possibly being TRBD1 (6 bases). The CDR3 extends over 14 amino acids. The V gene's germline CDR1 is MDHEN and CDR2 SYDVKM. Trimming removed 6 bases from V and 3 bases from J, with 13 bases in between. The CDR3, as DNA: TGTGCCAGCAGCAGGGGAGTATTGACAGATACGCAGTATTTT. Translated: CASSRGVLTDTQYF.

The CDR3: CASSWLAGGSSTDTQYF. The CDR3 DNA is TGTGCCAGTAGTTGGCTAGCGGGAGGCTCTAGCACAGATACGCAGTATTTT. The J gene is TRBJ2-3, the V gene TRBV19; TRBD2 matches 11 bases. Germline lookup yields CDR1 LNHDA and CDR2 SQIVND (reference sequence). The CDR3 covers 17 residues. V was clipped by 5 bases and J by 0 bases; unmatched bases: 7. The whole variable domain, remainder taken from reference TRBV19 and TRBJ2-3, is DGGITQSPKYLFRKEGQNVTLSCEQNLNHDAMYWYRQDPGQGLRLIYYSQIVNDFQKGDIAEGYSVSREKKESFPLTVTSAQKNPTAFYLCASSWLAGGSSTDTQYFGPGTRLTVL.

The chain is built from TRBV7-2 and TRBJ1-4; D is unresolved. The V gene's germline CDR1 is SGHTA and CDR2 FQGNSA. This CDR3 spans 16 amino acids. Between the trimmed V and J ends, which lost 1 base and 6 bases, there was a span of 15 bases. The CDR3 sequence is CASSLGLGVDDEKLFF. CDR3 DNA sequence: TGTGCCAGCAGCTTAGGTTTGGGTGTGGACGATGAAAAACTGTTTTTT.

Details on this clone: Other nucleotide sequences from this sample produce the same CDR3. The chain combines TRBV15 with TRBJ1-3; D not resolved. The CDR3 sequence is 16 residues long. The V end lost 0 bases, the J end lost 1 base, and 10 bases lay between the germline ends. Germline V gene lookup returns CDR1 LNHNV and CDR2 YYDKDF (reference sequence). CDR3 nucleotide sequence: TGTGCCACCAGCAGAGATCCGGGTGTGTCTGGAAACACCATATATTTT. The encoded protein is CATSRDPGVSGNTIYF.

Details on this clone: Other DNA sequences within the sample encode an identical CDR3. The CDR3 nucleotides are TGTGCCAGCAGTTCACTAGCGGAGTCCTACGAGCAGTACTTC. The encoded protein is CASSSLAESYEQYF. This chain connects TRBV27 to TRBJ2-7; TRBD2 matches 8 bases. Looked up from germline, CDR1 is MNHEY and CDR2 is SMNVEV (reference sequence). V shed 4 bases and J 1 base; nucleotides not matched to a gene: 3. The CDR3 is 14 amino acids.

This clone was recorded once. This chain links TRBV6-6 with TRBJ1-5; maybe TRBD1 (6 bases). The V gene's germline CDR1 is MNHNY and CDR2 SVGAGI (reference sequence). The CDR3 sequence is 14 residues long. The V and J ends lost 0 bases and 7 bases respectively, with 10 bases between them. CDR3 sequence: CASSYSTGGQPQHF. The CDR3 region has the DNA TGTGCCAGCAGTTACTCGACAGGAGGACAGCCCCAGCATTTT.

CDR3 amino acids: CASSLYTGPNSYGYTF. As DNA, the CDR3 is TGTGCCAGCAGTTTATATACGGGCCCTAACTCCTATGGCTACACCTTC. The rearrangement joins TRBV28 to TRBJ1-2; D uncertain. The CDR3 spans 16 residues. The V end was cut by 1 base, the J end by 4 bases, with 16 bases between. Germline V gene lookup returns CDR1 MDHEN and CDR2 SYDVKM.

V usage is TRBV10-2 and J usage is TRBJ1-5; 8 nucleotides line up with TRBD1. This CDR3 is 14 amino acids long. From germline, CDR1 is WSHSY and CDR2 SAAADI. Trimming at V came to 10 bases and at J to 6 bases, leaving 11 bases not matched to a gene. CDR3 in amino acids: CATRRGQGSQPQHF. The CDR3 DNA reads as TGCGCCACCCGAAGAGGACAGGGTAGTCAGCCCCAGCATTTT.

This clone was seen ten or more times. V is TRBV6-1 and J is TRBJ2-7; D not resolved. CDR1 is MNHNS, CDR2 SASEGT, per germline. The CDR3 is made up of 14 amino acids. Trimming cost V 2 bases and J 1 base, with 9 bases left between them. CDR3 protein: CASSEFELSYEQYF. The CDR3 coding sequence is TGTGCCAGCAGTGAATTCGAGCTTTCCTACGAGCAGTACTTC.

The CDR3 is CASSVTGLTEAFF. The CDR3 DNA sequence: TGTGCCAGTAGTGTGACAGGTTTGACTGAAGCTTTCTTT. This sequence joins TRBV19 and TRBJ1-1; D possibly corresponds to TRBD1 (6 bases). This CDR3 is built from 13 residues. Trimming removed 5 bases from V and 5 bases from J, with 12 bases in between. Germline V gives CDR1 LNHDA, CDR2 SQIVND (reference sequence).

This sequence joins TRBV30 and TRBJ2-5; TRBD2 might be the D (6 bases). This CDR3 spans 13 amino acids. The V end was cut by 3 bases, the J end by 5 bases, with 13 bases between. Per the germline V gene, CDR1 is GTSNPN and CDR2 is SVGIG (reference sequence). The CDR3 nucleotides read TGTGCCTGGAGGTTGGGGGGAAGGGAGACCCAGTACTTC. Amino acids: CAWRLGGRETQYF.

This clone showed up many times. The chain carries TRBV7-2 and TRBJ2-5; TRBD1 might be the D (5 bases). From germline, CDR1 is SGHTA and CDR2 FQGNSA. CDR3 length: 12 amino acids. Trimming shortened V by 5 bases and J by 7 bases, and 11 bases separated the two germline ends. CDR3 nucleotide sequence: TGTGCCAGCAGCCAAGGGGTTCCGACCCAGTACTTC. As protein: CASSQGVPTQYF.

The rearrangement joins TRBV19 to TRBJ1-1; no reliable D call. The length of the CDR3 is 13 residues. Germline V gene sequence: CDR1 LNHDA, CDR2 SQIVND (reference sequence). V gave up 4 bases and J gave up 5 bases, with 11 bases separating them. The CDR3 sequence: CASSNSLSTEAFF. Here the CDR3 DNA reads TGTGCCAGTAGTAACTCATTGAGTACTGAAGCTTTCTTT.

This clone was picked up a small number of times. In nucleotides, the CDR3 is TGTGCCAGCAGTTGGACTAGGAACAATGAGCAGTTCTTC. Translation: CASSWTRNNEQFF. The chain uses TRBV28 and TRBJ2-1, with 7 positions matching TRBD2. This CDR3 comprises 13 residues. Germline CDR1 reads MDHEN; CDR2 reads SYDVKM. J was trimmed by 5 bases and V by 4 bases; bases with no gene match: 2.

The chain uses TRBV6-6 and TRBJ2-3, with TRBD2 matching over 9 bases. This CDR3 region has 15 residues. The germline gives CDR1 MNHNY, CDR2 SVGAGI (reference sequence). The J segment lost 1 base and the V segment lost 7 bases, leaving 6 bases of the junction unmatched. Written as DNA, the CDR3 is TGTGCCAGCACCCAGGAGCGGGAGGGCACAGATACGCAGTATTTT. Its protein product is CASTQEREGTDTQYF.

This clone occurred a few times. The CDR3 region is CASSLSGTGNTYGYTF. CDR3 DNA: TGTGCCAGCAGTTTATCGGGGACAGGGAATACCTATGGCTACACCTTC. The chain links TRBV28 to TRBJ1-2; 9 nucleotides agree with TRBD1. Germline CDR1 reads MDHEN; CDR2 reads SYDVKM. Germline trimming cut 1 base from V and 4 bases from J; bases unmatched to any gene: 7. The CDR3 runs 16 residues.

DNA of the CDR3: TGTGCCAGCTCACGAAGTGAGGGGGGCGGGGCCAACGTCCTGACTTTC. This codes for CASSRSEGGGANVLTF. V usage is TRBV18 and J usage is TRBJ2-6; D possibly matches TRBD1 or TRBD2 (6 bases each). CDR1 is KGHSH and CDR2 is LQKENI in the germline V gene. The CDR3 extends over 16 amino acids. Trimming stripped 4 bases from V and 4 bases from J, with 14 bases between.

This clone occurred a few times. The rearrangement links TRBV5-8 to TRBJ2-3; D uncertain. CDR1 and CDR2 (germline): SGHTS, YDEGEE. The CDR3 is 16 amino acids. Trimming removed 4 bases from V and 0 bases from J, with 15 bases in between. CDR3 protein: CASSDVSFLSTDTQYF. The CDR3 coding sequence is TGTGCCAGCAGCGACGTGTCATTCCTTAGCACAGATACGCAGTATTTT.

The V and J genes are TRBV6-6 and TRBJ1-1; D gene unclear. Trimming took off 6 bases at V and 0 bases at J, with 14 bases between the two ends. This CDR3 has 15 residues. Germline loops: CDR1 MNHNY, CDR2 SVGAGI (reference sequence). The CDR3 loop is CASRGIRQLNTEAFF. In DNA form, the CDR3 reads TGTGCCAGCAGAGGAATCCGGCAGTTGAACACTGAAGCTTTCTTT.

V gene TRBV7-3 combines with J gene TRBJ2-7, with D possibly being TRBD1 or TRBD2 (5 bases each). V dropped 5 bases and J dropped 7 bases, with 15 bases sitting between them. The CDR3 has 13 residues. CDR1 is SGHTA, CDR2 FQGTGA, per germline. CDR3 protein: CASSTRDGGEQYF. CDR3 in DNA: TGTGCCAGCAGCACCCGGGACGGTGGGGAGCAGTACTTC.

The J gene is TRBJ2-7, the V gene TRBV25-1; no firm D call. The germline V gene has CDR1 MGHDK and CDR2 SYGVNS. V was pared by 4 bases and J by 3 bases, with 4 bases between. The CDR3 has 11 residues. The CDR3 sequence is CASSGGYEQYF. In nucleotides, the CDR3 is TGTGCCAGCAGTGGCGGCTACGAGCAGTACTTC.